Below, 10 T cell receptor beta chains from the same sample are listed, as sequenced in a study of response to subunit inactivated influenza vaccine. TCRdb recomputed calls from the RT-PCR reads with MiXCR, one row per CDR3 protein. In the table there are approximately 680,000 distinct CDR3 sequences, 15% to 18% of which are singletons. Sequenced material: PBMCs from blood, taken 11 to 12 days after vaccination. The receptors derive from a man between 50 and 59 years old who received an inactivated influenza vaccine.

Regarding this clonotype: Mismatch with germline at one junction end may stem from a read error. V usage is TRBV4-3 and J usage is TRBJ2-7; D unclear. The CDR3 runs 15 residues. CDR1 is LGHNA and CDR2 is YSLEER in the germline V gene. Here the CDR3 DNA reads TGCGCCAGCAGCCAAGATAGCTCGGGTTCCTTCGAGCAGTACTTC. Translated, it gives CASSQDSSGSFEQYF.

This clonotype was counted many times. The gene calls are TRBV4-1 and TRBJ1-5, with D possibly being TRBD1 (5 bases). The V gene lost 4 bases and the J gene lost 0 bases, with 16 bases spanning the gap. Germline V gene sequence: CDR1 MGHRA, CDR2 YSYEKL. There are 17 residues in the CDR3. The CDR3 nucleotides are TGCGCCAGCAGCCCAAGGACCGGGGACCATAGCAATCAGCCCCAGCATTTT. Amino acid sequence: CASSPRTGDHSNQPQHF.

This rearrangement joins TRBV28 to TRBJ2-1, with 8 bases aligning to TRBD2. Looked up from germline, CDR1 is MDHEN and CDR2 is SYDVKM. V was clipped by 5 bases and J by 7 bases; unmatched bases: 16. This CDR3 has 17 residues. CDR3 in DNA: TGTGCCAGCAGTGGCTACCTTTGGGCGGGAGGAGTTAATGAGCAGTTCTTC. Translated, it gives CASSGYLWAGGVNEQFF.

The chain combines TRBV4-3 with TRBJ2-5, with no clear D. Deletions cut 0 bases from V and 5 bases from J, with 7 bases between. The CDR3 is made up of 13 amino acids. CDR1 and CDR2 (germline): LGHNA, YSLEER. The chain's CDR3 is CASSQDPDETQYF. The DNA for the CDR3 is TGCGCCAGCAGCCAAGATCCGGACGAGACCCAGTACTTC.

The CDR3 spells CSATSDPRGTKLFF. CDR3 DNA sequence: TGCAGTGCGACCTCGGACCCTCGGGGGACGAAACTGTTTTTT. The chain carries TRBV20-1 and TRBJ1-4, with D perhaps matching TRBD1 (5 bases). Germline V gene sequence: CDR1 DFQATT, CDR2 SNEGSKA (reference sequence). The CDR3 contains 14 residues. V dropped 6 bases and J dropped 11 bases, with 22 bases sitting between them.

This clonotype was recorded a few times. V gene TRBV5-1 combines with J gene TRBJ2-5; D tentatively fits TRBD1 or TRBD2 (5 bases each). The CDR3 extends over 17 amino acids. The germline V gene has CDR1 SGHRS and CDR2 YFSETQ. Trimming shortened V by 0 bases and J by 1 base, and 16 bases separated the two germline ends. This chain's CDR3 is CASSLGGRSQGQETQYF. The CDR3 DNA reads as TGCGCCAGCAGCTTGGGGGGGAGATCCCAGGGCCAAGAGACCCAGTACTTC.

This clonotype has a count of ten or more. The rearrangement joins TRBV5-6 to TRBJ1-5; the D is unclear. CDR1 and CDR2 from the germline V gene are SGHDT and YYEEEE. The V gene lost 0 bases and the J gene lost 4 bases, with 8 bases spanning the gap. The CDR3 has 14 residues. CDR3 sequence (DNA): TGTGCCAGCAGCTTGGCCAGTAAGAATCAGCCCCAGCATTTT. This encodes CASSLASKNQPQHF.

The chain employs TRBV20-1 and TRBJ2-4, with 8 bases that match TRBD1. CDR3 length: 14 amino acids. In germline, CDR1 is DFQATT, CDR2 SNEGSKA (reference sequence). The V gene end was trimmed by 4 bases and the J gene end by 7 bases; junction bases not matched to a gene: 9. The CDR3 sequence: CSANAGGSKNIQYF. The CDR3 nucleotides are TGCAGTGCTAATGCAGGGGGCAGTAAGAACATTCAGTACTTC.

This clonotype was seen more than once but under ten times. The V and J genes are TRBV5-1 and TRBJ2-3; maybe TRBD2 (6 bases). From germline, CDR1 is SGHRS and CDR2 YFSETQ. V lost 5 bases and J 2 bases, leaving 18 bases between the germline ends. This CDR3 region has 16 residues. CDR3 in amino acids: CASSWPRGGATDTQYF. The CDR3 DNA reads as TGCGCCAGCAGTTGGCCCCGGGGCGGGGCCACAGATACGCAGTATTTT.

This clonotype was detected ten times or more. The CDR3 bases are TGTGCCATCAGTGATCCCCAAGGGGGACAGGGAACAGATACGCAGTATTTT. Translated: CAISDPQGGQGTDTQYF. The chain is built from TRBV10-3 and TRBJ2-3; 9 bases are shared with TRBD1. The CDR3 is made up of 17 amino acids. Trimming at V came to 3 bases and at J to 3 bases, leaving 10 bases not matched to a gene. CDR1 and CDR2 (germline): ENHRY, SYGVKD.